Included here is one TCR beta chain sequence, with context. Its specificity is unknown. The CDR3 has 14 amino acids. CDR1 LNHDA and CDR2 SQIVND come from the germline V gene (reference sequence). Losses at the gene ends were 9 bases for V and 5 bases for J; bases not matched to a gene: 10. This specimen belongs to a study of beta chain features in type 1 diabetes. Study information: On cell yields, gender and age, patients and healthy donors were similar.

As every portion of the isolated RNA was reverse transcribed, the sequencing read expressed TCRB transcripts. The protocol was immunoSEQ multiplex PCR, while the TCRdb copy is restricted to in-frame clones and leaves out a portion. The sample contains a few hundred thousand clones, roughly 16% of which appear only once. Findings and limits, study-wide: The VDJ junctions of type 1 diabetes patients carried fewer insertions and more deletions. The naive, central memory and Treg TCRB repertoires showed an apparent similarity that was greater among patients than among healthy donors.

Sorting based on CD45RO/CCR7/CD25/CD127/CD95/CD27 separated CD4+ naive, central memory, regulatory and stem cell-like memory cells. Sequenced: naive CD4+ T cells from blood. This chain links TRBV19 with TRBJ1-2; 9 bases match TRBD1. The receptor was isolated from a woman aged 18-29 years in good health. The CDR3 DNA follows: TGTGCCAGCAAGAGGACAGGGGAAAGATATGGCTACACCTTC. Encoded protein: CASKRTGERYGYTF.